These 31 T cell receptor beta chains came from one sample sequenced in a study of cytotoxic CD8 clonotypes in ibrutinib-treated CLL. Sequencing used immunoSEQ multiplex PCR; TCRdb keeps in-frame clones, though not all of them. The sample consists of 250,000 to 350,000 clones, 60% to 80% of them appearing once. The sample here was PBMCs, taken at disease progression, from a patient treated with ibrutinib. The receptors shown here come from a human donor with chronic lymphocytic leukemia.

CDR3 sequence reads: CASSEARETQYF. CDR3 sequence (DNA): TGTGCCAGCAGTGAAGCTAGAGAGACCCAGTACTTC. The chain uses TRBV2 and TRBJ2-5; D is uncertain. Trimming pared 0 bases from V and 4 bases from J, leaving 3 bases between. The CDR3 has 12 amino acids. Germline V gene lookup returns CDR1 SNHLY and CDR2 FYNNEI.

The chain recombines TRBV6-1 with TRBJ2-1; possible D gene TRBD2, 7 bases. The CDR3 consists of 13 residues. CDR1 MNHNS and CDR2 SASEGT come from the germline V gene. The V end was cut by 8 bases, the J end by 8 bases, with 16 bases between. For the CDR3, the DNA is TGTGCCAGCGGCGAGGGGGGGTGGTATGAGCAGTTCTTC. This encodes CASGEGGWYEQFF.

This clone was seen only a few times. The gene calls are TRBV14 and TRBJ2-1; 9 nucleotides match TRBD2. The germline V gene encodes CDR1 SGHDN and CDR2 FVKESK. The CDR3 totals 16 residues. V lost 3 bases and J lost 9; bases outside the gene matches: 12. The chain's CDR3 is CASSHPLAGPLGEQFF. The CDR3 DNA is TGTGCCAGCAGCCATCCCCTAGCGGGGCCTTTGGGTGAGCAGTTCTTC.

This clone has only one observation. The CDR3 loop reads CASSEQDGNQPQHF. The CDR3 coding sequence is TGTGCCAGCAGTGAACAGGACGGCAATCAGCCCCAGCATTTT. The V and J genes are TRBV28 and TRBJ1-5; the D gene is possibly TRBD1 (5 bases). V was cut by 5 bases and J by 2 bases, with 10 bases left in between. Germline V gene sequence: CDR1 MDHEN, CDR2 SYDVKM. The CDR3 is 14 residues long. Combining the CDR3 with reference TRBV28 and TRBJ1-5 gives the whole variable domain DVKVTQSSRYLVKRTGEKVFLECVQDMDHENMFWYRQDPGLGLRLIYFSYDVKMKEKGDIPEGYSVSREKKERFSLILESASTNQTSMYLCASSEQDGNQPQHFGDGTRLSIL.

The V call is TRBV10-3, the J call TRBJ2-5; 8 bases fit TRBD2. CDR1 ENHRY and CDR2 SYGVKD come from the germline V gene. V trimming: 4 bases; J trimming: 2 bases; junction bases outside the gene matches: 15. The CDR3 extends over 18 amino acids. CDR3 DNA sequence: TGTGCCATCAGTGTGGTTAGCGGGGAGTTTATAGGACAAGAGACCCAGTACTTC. It yields the protein CAISVVSGEFIGQETQYF.

The V call is TRBV27, the J call TRBJ2-3; 7 nucleotides match TRBD1. This CDR3 has 16 residues. Germline V CDR1 and CDR2: MNHEY, SMNVEV (reference sequence). V lost 5 bases and J lost 2; bases outside the gene matches: 10. The CDR3 coding sequence is TGTGCCAGCAGTCTCGGGACAGAACTCGACACAGATACGCAGTATTTT. Protein: CASSLGTELDTDTQYF.

This clone appeared a single time. The rearrangement joins TRBV28 to TRBJ2-7, with 13 bases aligning to TRBD2. Germline loops: CDR1 MDHEN, CDR2 SYDVKM. V lost 3 bases, J lost 4 bases, and 6 bases stayed unmatched. CDR3 length: 16 residues. The CDR3 sequence: CASSLVGLAGRYEQYF. The CDR3 DNA sequence: TGTGCCAGCAGTTTGGTGGGACTAGCGGGAAGGTACGAGCAGTACTTC.

The genes are TRBV27 and TRBJ2-6, with TRBD2 identical over 7 bases. Unmatched junction bases numbered 19, after V lost 2 bases and J lost 0 bases. CDR1 and CDR2 from the germline V gene are MNHEY and SMNVEV (reference sequence). The CDR3 extends over 22 amino acids. CDR3 bases: TGTGCCAGCAGTTTAATATCCAGGGCCCACGGGACTAAAGGCTCTGGGGCCAACGTCCTGACTTTC. Translation gives CASSLISRAHGTKGSGANVLTF.

V is TRBV7-2 and J is TRBJ2-7; TRBD1 matches 9 bases. V lost 7 bases and J lost 3; bases outside the gene matches: 7. This CDR3 is 14 amino acids long. Germline loops: CDR1 SGHTA, CDR2 FQGNSA. CDR3 nucleotides: TGTGCCAGCATCTCCGGGACAGGGAGCTACGAGCAGTACTTC. This codes for CASISGTGSYEQYF.

This chain joins TRBV27 and TRBJ2-1; D is ambiguous. Germline V gene data show CDR1 as MNHEY and CDR2 as SMNVEV (reference sequence). The V end was cut by 5 bases, the J end by 5 bases, with 4 bases between. The CDR3 has 11 residues. The CDR3 sequence is CASSHNNEQFF. CDR3 bases: TGTGCCAGCAGTCACAACAATGAGCAGTTCTTC.

The chain recombines TRBV10-3 with TRBJ1-1; the D gene is possibly TRBD1 (5 bases). This CDR3 comprises 13 residues. From germline, CDR1 is ENHRY and CDR2 SYGVKD. The ends were cut back, 5 bases at V and 4 bases at J, with 11 bases in the middle. The CDR3 protein is CAISPDSLTEAFF. The CDR3 bases are TGTGCCATCAGTCCTGACAGTCTCACTGAAGCTTTCTTT.

The rearrangement uses TRBV18 and TRBJ2-2; weak D call: TRBD2 (6 bases). CDR3 size: 16 residues. Germline V gene data show CDR1 as KGHSH and CDR2 as LQKENI. The germline V and J ends were trimmed by 7 bases and 0 bases, with 15 bases remaining between them. Written as DNA, the CDR3 is TGTGCCAGCTGTCTCTTCGGGAGATCGAACACCGGGGAGCTGTTTTTT. Residues: CASCLFGRSNTGELFF.

The chain links TRBV2 to TRBJ2-5, with 12 bases fitting TRBD2. The CDR3 sequence is 16 residues long. Germline loops: CDR1 SNHLY, CDR2 FYNNEI. V shed 10 bases, J shed 3 bases, and the junction held 12 bases outside the gene matches. CDR3 in amino acids: CATHRLAGGPEETQYF. In DNA, the CDR3 is TGTGCCACTCACCGGCTAGCGGGGGGGCCTGAAGAGACCCAGTACTTC.

This rearrangement joins TRBV28 to TRBJ1-3, with D unclear. This CDR3 has 14 residues. Germline CDR1 is MDHEN and CDR2 is SYDVKM. With 6 bases removed from V and 0 bases from J, the gap between germline ends came to 9 bases. The CDR3 sequence is CASSPGYSGNTIYF. The CDR3 DNA is TGTGCCAGCAGCCCCGGCTACTCTGGAAACACCATATATTTT.

The CDR3 spells CASSLQGQIGTNEKLFF. The CDR3 DNA reads as TGTGCCAGCTCACTACAGGGGCAAATTGGGACTAATGAAAAACTGTTTTTT. The J gene is TRBJ1-4, the V gene TRBV18; 7 nucleotides align to TRBD1. Germline lookup yields CDR1 KGHSH and CDR2 LQKENI. Germline trimming cut 4 bases from V and 2 bases from J; bases unmatched to any gene: 10. The CDR3 is 17 amino acids.

This clone came up a few times. The chain has TRBV7-9 and TRBJ2-3, with D unresolved. V was cut by 1 base and J by 3 bases, with 8 bases left in between. The germline V gene has CDR1 SEHNR and CDR2 FQNEAQ (reference sequence). The CDR3 contains 14 residues. CDR3 sequence (DNA): TGTGCCAGCAGCTTAGGTAGCTGGACAGATACGCAGTATTTT. This sequence encodes CASSLGSWTDTQYF.

CDR3 sequence (DNA): TGTGCCAGCAGCTTTGTCGGGGAGCTGTTTTTT. It is translated as CASSFVGELFF. The gene calls are TRBV5-4 and TRBJ2-2; D unresolved. From germline, CDR1 is SGHNT and CDR2 YYREEE (reference sequence). The CDR3 loop spans 11 amino acids. Trimming left V 2 bases short and J 7 bases short, with 3 bases between.

This chain joins TRBV19 and TRBJ2-5; D is undetermined. Germline V CDR1 and CDR2: LNHDA, SQIVND (reference sequence). This CDR3 region has 13 residues. V lost 7 bases and J 5 bases, leaving 14 bases between the germline ends. The CDR3 nucleotides are TGTGCCAGTACCTCGGGTCGCCGGGAGACCCAGTACTTC. It specifies CASTSGRRETQYF. The full variable domain, with the rest looked up from reference TRBV19 and TRBJ2-5, is DGGITQSPKYLFRKEGQNVTLSCEQNLNHDAMYWYRQDPGQGLRLIYYSQIVNDFQKGDIAEGYSVSREKKESFPLTVTSAQKNPTAFYLCASTSGRRETQYFGPGTRLLVL.

The chain joins TRBV5-1 to TRBJ1-1, with D possibly TRBD1 on 6 matching bases. CDR1 and CDR2 from the germline V gene are SGHRS and YFSETQ. The CDR3 is 14 residues long. Trimming took off 4 bases at V and 1 base at J, with 11 bases between the two ends. DNA for the CDR3: TGCGCCAGCAGCGAAGGGACAACGAACACTGAAGCTTTCTTT. Encoded protein: CASSEGTTNTEAFF.

The chain carries TRBV11-2 and TRBJ1-4, with 7 bases that match TRBD1. The CDR3 is 13 amino acids. Germline CDR1 SGHAT, CDR2 FQNNGV. V was pared by 4 bases and J by 7 bases, with 3 bases of the junction left unmatched. The CDR3 loop reads CASSSTGVEKLFF. The CDR3 DNA reads as TGTGCCAGCAGCTCCACAGGGGTTGAAAAACTGTTTTTT. The variable domain in full, completed from reference TRBV11-2 and TRBJ1-4, reads EAGVAQSPRYKIIEKRQSVAFWCNPISGHATLYWYQQILGQGPKLLIQFQNNGVVDDSQLPKDRFSAERLKGVDSTLKIQPAKLEDSAVYLCASSSTGVEKLFFGSGTQLSVL.

This clone was seen just once. This chain links TRBV29-1 with TRBJ1-3; D call uncertain. Trimming took 5 bases from V and 11 from J, leaving 19 bases between them. The CDR3 extends over 13 amino acids. From germline, CDR1 is SQVTM and CDR2 ANQGSEA. The CDR3 DNA reads TGCAGCGTTTTGGACGGTGGCGGTCTTCCCATATATTTT. Protein sequence: CSVLDGGGLPIYF.

The rearrangement links TRBV21-1 to TRBJ1-5; TRBD1 is taken as the D call from the table, unchecked against the DNA. TRBV21-1 is given as a pseudogene. The CDR3 contains 15 residues. CDR3 DNA sequence: TGTGCCAGCAGTGACAATGAGAGGGGGAATCAGCCCCAGCATTTT. It specifies CASSDNERGNQPQHF.

CDR3 protein: CSVLGGGTEAFF. For the CDR3, the DNA is TGCAGCGTTCTAGGAGGGGGCACTGAAGCTTTCTTT. This chain connects TRBV29-1 to TRBJ1-1; D possibly corresponds to TRBD1 (6 bases). The V and J ends lost 5 bases and 4 bases respectively, with 11 bases between them. The CDR3 is made up of 12 amino acids. The V gene's germline CDR1 is SQVTM and CDR2 ANQGSEA.

The genes are TRBV7-6 and TRBJ2-3; D remains unclear. V shed 6 bases and J shed 0 bases, with 13 bases lying between them. Per the germline V gene, CDR1 is SGHVS and CDR2 is FNYEAQ. CDR3 size: 15 residues. As DNA, the CDR3 is TGTGCCAGCAGTAACGCAGGAACTAGCACAGATACGCAGTATTTT. It translates to CASSNAGTSTDTQYF. Looking up the rest from reference TRBV7-6 and TRBJ2-3 gives the full variable domain: GAGVSQSPRYKVTKRGQDVALRCDPISGHVSLYWYRQALGQGPEFLTYFNYEAQQDKSGLPNDRFSAERPEGSISTLTIQRTEQRDSAMYRCASSNAGTSTDTQYFGPGTRLTVL.

The genes are TRBV7-2 and TRBJ2-7, with 10 bases that match TRBD1. CDR3 length: 15 residues. Germline CDR1 reads SGHTA; CDR2 reads FQGNSA. The J segment lost 3 bases and the V segment lost 5 bases, leaving 7 bases of the junction unmatched. CDR3 sequence reads: CASSPRTGGYYEQYF. CDR3 coding DNA: TGTGCCAGCAGCCCCAGGACAGGGGGATACTACGAGCAGTACTTC.

This chain uses TRBV6-4 with TRBJ2-1; TRBD2 is a possible D gene (6 bases). Germline CDR1 is MRHNA and CDR2 is SNTAGT. Trimming removed 9 bases from V and 8 bases from J, with 23 bases in between. The CDR3 loop spans 15 amino acids. CDR3: CASGVAWEETDEQFF. DNA of the CDR3: TGTGCCAGTGGTGTAGCGTGGGAGGAAACCGATGAGCAGTTCTTC.

V is TRBV10-1 and J is TRBJ2-1; 11 bases map to TRBD2. The CDR3 runs 15 residues. From germline, CDR1 is WNHNN and CDR2 SYGVQD (reference sequence). V dropped 3 bases and J dropped 8; count of bases not matched to a gene: 6. The CDR3 sequence is CASSDSGGARHEQFF. The CDR3 nucleotides are TGCGCCAGCAGTGATAGCGGGGGGGCTCGGCATGAGCAGTTCTTC.

V gene TRBV5-1 combines with J gene TRBJ2-7; D call uncertain. In germline, CDR1 is SGHRS, CDR2 YFSETQ. V was pared by 0 bases and J by 7 bases, with 11 bases between. This CDR3 is 13 amino acids long. The CDR3 protein is CASSLVGLGEQYF. CDR3 in DNA: TGCGCCAGCAGCTTGGTGGGTCTTGGGGAGCAGTACTTC.

This clone was found a few times. The genes are TRBV5-1 and TRBJ2-3; D gene unclear. The germline CDR1 and CDR2 sequences are SGHRS and YFSETQ. Trimming took off 7 bases at V and 1 base at J, with 13 bases between the two ends. This CDR3 region has 14 residues. For the CDR3, the DNA is TGCGCCAGCGGCGTAGTGCGGCGCACAGATACGCAGTATTTT. Protein: CASGVVRRTDTQYF.

This chain joins TRBV28 and TRBJ1-5; D is unclear. Germline CDR1 reads MDHEN; CDR2 reads SYDVKM. CDR3 length: 14 amino acids. V was trimmed by 5 bases and J by 2 bases, leaving 10 bases between them. The CDR3 coding sequence is TGTGCCAGCAGTCCGACACGCGGCAATCAGCCCCAGCATTTT. It is translated as CASSPTRGNQPQHF.

This sequence joins TRBV27 and TRBJ2-7; 7 bases are shared with TRBD1. The CDR3 sequence is 14 residues long. Germline CDR1 is MNHEY and CDR2 is SMNVEV (reference sequence). The junction had 6 bases not matched to a gene; V was cut back by 2 bases and J by 5 bases. The CDR3 spells CASSLRGGRNEQYF. CDR3 bases: TGTGCCAGCAGTTTAAGAGGGGGCCGTAACGAGCAGTACTTC.